Included here is one T cell receptor (beta chain) sequence, with context. This specimen belongs to a study of blood T cell repertoires in COVID-19. Study summary: The origin of the acute and convalescent COVID-19 samples was the United States, Italy and Spain.

The CDR3 has 17 residues. V lost 2 bases to trimming and J lost 0 bases, with 11 bases between them. Germline V gives CDR1 MGHDK, CDR2 SYGVNS. Here immunoSEQ multiplex PCR was the method, and the copy in TCRdb shows in-frame clones only, minus some. The sample lists 65,000 to 85,000 clones, roughly nine tenths occurring once. The chain links TRBV25-1 to TRBJ1-6; possible D gene TRBD1, 5 bases. The receptor was isolated from a man between 50 and 59 years old with acute or convalescent COVID-19. What was sequenced was peripheral blood. CDR3 in amino acids: CASSEGGGGSYNSPLHF. CDR3 DNA sequence: TGTGCCAGCAGTGAAGGGGGGGGTGGCTCCTATAATTCACCCCTCCACTTT. Combining the CDR3 with reference TRBV25-1 and TRBJ1-6 gives the whole variable domain EADIYQTPRYLVIGTGKKITLECSQTMGHDKMYWYQQDPGMELHLIHYSYGVNSTEKGDLSSESTVSRIRTEHFPLTLESARPSHTSQYLCASSEGGGGSYNSPLHFGNGTRLTVT.